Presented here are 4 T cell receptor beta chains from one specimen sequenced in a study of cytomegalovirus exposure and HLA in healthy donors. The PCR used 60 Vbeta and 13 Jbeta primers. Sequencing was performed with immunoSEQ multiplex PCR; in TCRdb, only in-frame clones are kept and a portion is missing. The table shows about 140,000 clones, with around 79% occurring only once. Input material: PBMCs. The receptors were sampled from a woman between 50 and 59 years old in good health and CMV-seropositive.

DNA of the CDR3: TGCGCCAGCAGCCCGGGACAGGGCCACACAGATACGCAGTATTTT. It translates to CASSPGQGHTDTQYF. This sequence joins TRBV5-1 and TRBJ2-3, with 9 positions matching TRBD1. The V segment lost 4 bases and the J segment 2 bases; nucleotides outside the gene matches: 5. Germline V gene data show CDR1 as SGHRS and CDR2 as YFSETQ. This CDR3 is built from 15 residues.

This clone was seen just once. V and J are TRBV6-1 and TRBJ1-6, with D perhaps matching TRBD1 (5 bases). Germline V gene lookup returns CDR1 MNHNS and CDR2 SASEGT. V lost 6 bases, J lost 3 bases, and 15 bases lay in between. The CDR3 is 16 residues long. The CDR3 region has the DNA TGTGCCAGCAGCGAACCCTCCGGGGGCTATAATTCACCCCTCCACTTT. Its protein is CASSEPSGGYNSPLHF.

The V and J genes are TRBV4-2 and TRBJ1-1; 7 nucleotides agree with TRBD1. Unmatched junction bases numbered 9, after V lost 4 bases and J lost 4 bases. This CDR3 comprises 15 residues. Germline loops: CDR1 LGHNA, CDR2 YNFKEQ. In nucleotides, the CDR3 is TGTGCCAGCAGCCGAGACAGGGCAGCGGGCACTGAAGCTTTCTTT. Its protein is CASSRDRAAGTEAFF.

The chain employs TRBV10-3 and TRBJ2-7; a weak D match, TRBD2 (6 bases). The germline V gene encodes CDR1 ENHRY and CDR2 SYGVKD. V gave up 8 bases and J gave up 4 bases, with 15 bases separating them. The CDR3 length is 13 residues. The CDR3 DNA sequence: TGTGCCATCTTAGCGGAGGCAACGTACGAGCAGTACTTC. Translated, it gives CAILAEATYEQYF.